What follows describes a single T cell receptor (beta chain). These data originate in a study of blood T cell repertoires in COVID-19. Study-level background: The cDNA or gDNA used as material had been derived from T cells, B-cell-depleted T cells, or PBMCs.

V lost 5 bases and J lost 0; bases outside the gene matches: 3. Germline values: CDR1 MNHEY, CDR2 SVGAGI. This CDR3 spans 15 amino acids. Using immunoSEQ multiplex PCR, the repertoire was profiled, and TCRdb retains in-frame clones only, with some absent. This table has 70,000 or so clones, about 88% appearing once. The TCR comes from a man aged 65 to 85 with active COVID-19. V is TRBV6-5 and J is TRBJ1-2; 10 nucleotides agree with TRBD1. The sample taken for sequencing was peripheral blood. The CDR3 DNA is TGTGCCAGCAGTAGACAGGGGGCTTCTAACTATGGCTACACCTTC. Translated, it gives CASSRQGASNYGYTF.